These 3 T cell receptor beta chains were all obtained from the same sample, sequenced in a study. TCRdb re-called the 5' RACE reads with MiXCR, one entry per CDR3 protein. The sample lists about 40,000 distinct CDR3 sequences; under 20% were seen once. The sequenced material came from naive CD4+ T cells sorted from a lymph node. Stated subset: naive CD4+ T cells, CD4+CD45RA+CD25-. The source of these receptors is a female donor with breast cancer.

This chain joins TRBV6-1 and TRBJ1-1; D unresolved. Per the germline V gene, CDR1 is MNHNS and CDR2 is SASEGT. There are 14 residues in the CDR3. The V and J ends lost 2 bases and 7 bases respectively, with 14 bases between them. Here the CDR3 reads CASSERARSFEAFF. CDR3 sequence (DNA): TGTGCCAGCAGTGAACGCGCCAGGTCCTTTGAAGCTTTCTTT.

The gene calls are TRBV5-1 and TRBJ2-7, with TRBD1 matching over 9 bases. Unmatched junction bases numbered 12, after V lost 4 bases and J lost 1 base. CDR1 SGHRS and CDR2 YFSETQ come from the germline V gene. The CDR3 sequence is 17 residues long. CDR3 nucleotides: TGCGCCAGCAGCGAAAACCCGGCGGGACAGGGTTCCTACGAGCAGTACTTC. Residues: CASSENPAGQGSYEQYF.

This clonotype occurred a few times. The CDR3 is CASSVRQEAGYTF. Written as DNA, the CDR3 is TGTGCCAGCAGTGTACGACAGGAAGCGGGCTACACCTTC. The V gene is TRBV2, the J gene TRBJ1-2; the D gene is possibly TRBD1 (6 bases). V shed 4 bases and J shed 8 bases, with 14 bases lying between them. CDR3 size: 13 residues. Germline V gene data show CDR1 as SNHLY and CDR2 as FYNNEI.